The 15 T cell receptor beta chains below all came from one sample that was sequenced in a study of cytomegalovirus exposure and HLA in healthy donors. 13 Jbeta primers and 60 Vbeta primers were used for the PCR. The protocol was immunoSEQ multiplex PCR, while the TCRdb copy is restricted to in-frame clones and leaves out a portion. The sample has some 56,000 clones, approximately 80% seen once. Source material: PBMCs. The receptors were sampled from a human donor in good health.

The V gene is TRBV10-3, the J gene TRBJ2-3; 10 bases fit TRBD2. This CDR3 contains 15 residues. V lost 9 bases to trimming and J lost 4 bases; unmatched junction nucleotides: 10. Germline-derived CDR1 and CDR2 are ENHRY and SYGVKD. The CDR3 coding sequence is TGTGCCATTCAAACGGGCCTAGCGGGGGCAGATACGCAGTATTTT. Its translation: CAIQTGLAGADTQYF.

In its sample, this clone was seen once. CDR3 DNA sequence: TGTGCCAGCAGCTTGAGACTAGTCTACAATGAGCAGTTCTTC. Translated, it gives CASSLRLVYNEQFF. V is TRBV7-2 and J is TRBJ2-1; D might be TRBD2 (6 bases). The length of the CDR3 is 14 residues. V gave up 3 bases and J gave up 3 bases, with 9 bases separating them. In germline, CDR1 is SGHTA, CDR2 FQGNSA. Looking up the rest from reference TRBV7-2 and TRBJ2-1 gives the full variable domain: GAGVSQSPSNKVTEKGKDVELRCDPISGHTALYWYRQSLGQGLEFLIYFQGNSAPDKSGLPSDRFSAERTGGSVSTLTIQRTQQEDSAVYLCASSLRLVYNEQFFGPGTRLTVL.

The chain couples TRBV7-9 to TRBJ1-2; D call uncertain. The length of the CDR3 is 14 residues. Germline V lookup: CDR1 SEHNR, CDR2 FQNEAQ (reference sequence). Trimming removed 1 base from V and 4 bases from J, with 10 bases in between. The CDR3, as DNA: TGTGCCAGCAGCTTAGTATCCGACTTCTATGGCTACACCTTC. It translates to CASSLVSDFYGYTF.

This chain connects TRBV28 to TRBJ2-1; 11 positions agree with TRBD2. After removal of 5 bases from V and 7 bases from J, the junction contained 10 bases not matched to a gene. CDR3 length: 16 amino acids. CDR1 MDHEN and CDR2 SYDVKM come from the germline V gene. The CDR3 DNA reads TGTGCCAGCAGTCCATATAGCGGGAGGGCTAAGAATGAGCAGTTCTTC. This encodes CASSPYSGRAKNEQFF.

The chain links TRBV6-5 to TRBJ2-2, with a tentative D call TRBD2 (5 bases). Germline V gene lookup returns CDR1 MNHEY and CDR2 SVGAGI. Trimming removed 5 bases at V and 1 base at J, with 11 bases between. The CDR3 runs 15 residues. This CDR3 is CASSQDGLNTGELFF. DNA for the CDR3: TGTGCCAGCAGTCAGGACGGACTGAACACCGGGGAGCTGTTTTTT.

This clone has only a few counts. CDR3 DNA sequence: TGTGCCAGCAGTTACGGGACTAGCGGATACGAGCAGTACTTC. This sequence encodes CASSYGTSGYEQYF. V is TRBV6-5 and J is TRBJ2-7; TRBD2 agrees at 11 bases. Germline CDR1 MNHEY, CDR2 SVGAGI. Trimming cost V 2 bases and J 4 bases; bases outside gene matches: 1. The CDR3 covers 14 residues.

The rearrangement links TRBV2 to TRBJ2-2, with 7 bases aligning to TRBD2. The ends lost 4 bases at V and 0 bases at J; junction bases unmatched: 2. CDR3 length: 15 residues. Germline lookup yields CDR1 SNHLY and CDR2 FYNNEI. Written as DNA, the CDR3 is TGTGCCAGCAGTGTAGCGGGCCCGAACACCGGGGAGCTGTTTTTT. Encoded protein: CASSVAGPNTGELFF. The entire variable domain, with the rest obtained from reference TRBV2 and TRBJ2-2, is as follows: EPEVTQTPSHQVTQMGQEVILRCVPISNHLYFYWYRQILGQKVEFLVSFYNNEISEKSEIFDDQFSVERPDGSNFTLKIRSTKLEDSAMYFCASSVAGPNTGELFFGEGSRLTVL.

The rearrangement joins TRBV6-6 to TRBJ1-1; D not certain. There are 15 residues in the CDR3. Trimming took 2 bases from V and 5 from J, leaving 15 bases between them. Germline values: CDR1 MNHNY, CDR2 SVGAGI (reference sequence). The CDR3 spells CASSYPTGFLTEAFF. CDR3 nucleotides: TGTGCCAGCAGTTACCCAACCGGGTTTCTAACTGAAGCTTTCTTT.

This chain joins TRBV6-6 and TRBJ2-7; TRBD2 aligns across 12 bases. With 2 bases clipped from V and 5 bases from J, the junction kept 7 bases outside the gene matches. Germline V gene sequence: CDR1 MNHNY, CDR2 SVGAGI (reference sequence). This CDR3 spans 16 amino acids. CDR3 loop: CASSYALAGGMDEQYF. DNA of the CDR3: TGTGCCAGCAGTTACGCGCTAGCGGGAGGGATGGACGAGCAGTACTTC.

CDR3 nucleotide sequence: TGCGCCAGCAGCGGCCTTGGGGGGGGGAGCGATAGTGGAAAACTGTTTTTT. It translates to CASSGLGGGSDSGKLFF. V is TRBV5-1 and J is TRBJ1-4, with D possibly TRBD1 on 5 matching bases. This CDR3 comprises 17 residues. The V and J ends lost 4 bases and 10 bases respectively, with 26 bases between them. Germline CDR1 reads SGHRS; CDR2 reads YFSETQ.

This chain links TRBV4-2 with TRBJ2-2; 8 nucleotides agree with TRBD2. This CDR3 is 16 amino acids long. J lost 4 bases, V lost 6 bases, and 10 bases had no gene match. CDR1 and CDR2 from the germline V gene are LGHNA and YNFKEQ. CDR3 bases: TGTGCCAGCAGGGAGATAGCGGGGCAGAGCACCGGGGAGCTGTTTTTT. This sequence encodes CASREIAGQSTGELFF.

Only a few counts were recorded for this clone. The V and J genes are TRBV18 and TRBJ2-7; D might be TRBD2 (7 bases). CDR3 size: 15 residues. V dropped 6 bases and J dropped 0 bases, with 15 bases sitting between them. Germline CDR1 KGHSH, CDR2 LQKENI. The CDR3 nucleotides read TGTGCCAGCTCCGCACCGGGGGGCCTCTCCTACGAGCAGTACTTC. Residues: CASSAPGGLSYEQYF.

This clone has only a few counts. CDR3 region: CASSDGTSGVTDTQYF. The CDR3 nucleotides read TGCGCCAGCAGTGACGGGACTAGCGGAGTCACAGATACGCAGTATTTT. The V call is TRBV10-1, the J call TRBJ2-3; 11 positions agree with TRBD2. Germline CDR1 reads WNHNN; CDR2 reads SYGVQD (reference sequence). After removal of 3 bases from V and 2 bases from J, the junction contained 4 bases not matched to a gene. The CDR3 extends over 16 amino acids.

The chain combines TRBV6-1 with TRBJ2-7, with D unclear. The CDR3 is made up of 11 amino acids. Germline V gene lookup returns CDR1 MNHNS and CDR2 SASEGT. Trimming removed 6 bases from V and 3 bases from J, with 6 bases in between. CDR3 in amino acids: CASREHYEQYF. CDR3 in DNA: TGTGCCAGCAGAGAGCACTACGAGCAGTACTTC.

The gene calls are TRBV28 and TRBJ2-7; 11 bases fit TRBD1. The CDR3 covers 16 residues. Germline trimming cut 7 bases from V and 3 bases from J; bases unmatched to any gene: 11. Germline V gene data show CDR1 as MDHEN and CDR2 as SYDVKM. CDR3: CASTRPPGQGDYEQYF. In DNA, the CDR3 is TGTGCCAGCACCCGCCCTCCGGGACAGGGGGACTACGAGCAGTACTTC. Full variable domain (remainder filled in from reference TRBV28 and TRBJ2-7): DVKVTQSSRYLVKRTGEKVFLECVQDMDHENMFWYRQDPGLGLRLIYFSYDVKMKEKGDIPEGYSVSREKKERFSLILESASTNQTSMYLCASTRPPGQGDYEQYFGPGTRLTVT.